This record looks at one TCR beta chain sequence and its context. Its antigen is as yet unknown. It was into CD45RA+ naive and CD45RA-negative memory subsets that the CD4+ cells were split. The CDR3 runs to 17 residues. Germline V gene sequence: CDR1 SGDLS, CDR2 YYNGEE. Trimming stripped 1 base from V and 4 bases from J, with 18 bases between. These data belong to a study of shared clonotypes between healthy human individuals. At the level of the study: Researchers assigned three CD4 naive, three CD4 memory, two CD8 naive and one CD8 memory plate to each donor.

The method was immunoSEQ multiplex PCR; TCRdb's version includes in-frame clones alone and lacks a portion of them. The data contain 330,000 or so clones, 74% of them seen just once; the ten biggest clones take up 10%. Study conclusions and caveats: Clonotypes not shared had lower generation probabilities than those common to all four donors.

This rearrangement joins TRBV9 to TRBJ2-1; the D is unclear. The sample consisted of memory CD4+ T cells sorted from blood. The subset is: CD45RA-negative fraction. This clonotype was sampled from a man aged 25 to 45 in good health. CDR3 sequence (DNA): TGTGCCAGCAGCGTACAGGCTAGTCCGATTGCTTACAATGAGCAGTTCTTC. This encodes CASSVQASPIAYNEQFF. The variable domain in full, completed from reference TRBV9 and TRBJ2-1, reads DSGVTQTPKHLITATGQRVTLRCSPRSGDLSVYWYQQSLDQGLQFLIQYYNGEERAKGNILERFSAQQFPDLHSELNLSSLELGDSALYFCASSVQASPIAYNEQFFGPGTRLTVL.